What follows describes a single T cell receptor beta chain. The trim removed 6 bases at V and 8 bases at J, leaving 3 bases unmatched. The CDR3 length is 13 residues. CDR1 is SGDLS, CDR2 YYNGEE, per germline. This record belongs to a study of blood T cell repertoires in COVID-19. Study-level background: Donors in the United States, Italy and Spain gave samples during acute or convalescent COVID-19. PBMCs, B-cell-depleted T cells, or T cells provided the cDNA or gDNA that made up the material.

Per the study methods: By means of reference gene primer amplification, nucleated cell counts were estimated. Only in-frame clones appear in the TCRdb table, and some are missing; sequencing was by immunoSEQ multiplex PCR. V, J and clone size were drawn from that table, and D and trimming were deduced from the DNA. In the table there are fewer than 300,000 clones, 87% of which are singletons. The receptor was isolated from a woman aged 50 to 60 with acute or convalescent COVID-19. This sequence joins TRBV9 and TRBJ1-6; TRBD1 aligns across 9 bases. The sample was peripheral blood. CDR3 sequence reads: CASTDRGDSPLHF. CDR3 bases: TGTGCCAGCACAGACAGGGGGGATTCACCCCTCCACTTT.